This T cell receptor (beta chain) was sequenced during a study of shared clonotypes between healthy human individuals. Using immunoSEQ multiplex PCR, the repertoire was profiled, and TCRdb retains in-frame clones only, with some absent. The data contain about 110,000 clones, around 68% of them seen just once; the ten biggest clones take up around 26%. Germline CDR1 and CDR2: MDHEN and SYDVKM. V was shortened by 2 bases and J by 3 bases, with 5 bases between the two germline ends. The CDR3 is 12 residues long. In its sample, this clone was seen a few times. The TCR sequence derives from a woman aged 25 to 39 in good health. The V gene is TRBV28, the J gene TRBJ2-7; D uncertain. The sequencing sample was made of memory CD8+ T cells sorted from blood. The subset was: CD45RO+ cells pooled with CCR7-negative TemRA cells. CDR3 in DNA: TGTGCCAGCAGTTTAGGAAACTACGAGCAGTACTTC. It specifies CASSLGNYEQYF.